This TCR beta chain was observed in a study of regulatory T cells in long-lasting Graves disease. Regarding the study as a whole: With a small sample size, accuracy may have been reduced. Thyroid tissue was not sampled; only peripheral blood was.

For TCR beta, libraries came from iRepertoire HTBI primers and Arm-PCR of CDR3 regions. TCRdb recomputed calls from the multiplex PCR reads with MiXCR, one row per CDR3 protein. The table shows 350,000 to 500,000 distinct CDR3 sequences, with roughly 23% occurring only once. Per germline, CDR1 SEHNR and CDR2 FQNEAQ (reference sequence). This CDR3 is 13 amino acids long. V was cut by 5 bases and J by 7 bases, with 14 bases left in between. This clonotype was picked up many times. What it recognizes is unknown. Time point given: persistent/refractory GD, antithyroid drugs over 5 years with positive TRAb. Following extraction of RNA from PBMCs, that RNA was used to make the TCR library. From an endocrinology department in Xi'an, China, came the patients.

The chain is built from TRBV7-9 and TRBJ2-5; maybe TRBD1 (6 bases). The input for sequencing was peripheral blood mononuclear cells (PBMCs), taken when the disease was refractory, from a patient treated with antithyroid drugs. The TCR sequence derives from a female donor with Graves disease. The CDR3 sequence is CASSPRLGGTQYF. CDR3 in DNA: TGTGCCAGCAGCCCCCGTTTAGGGGGGACCCAGTACTTC.